These 12 T cell receptor beta chains share one sample of origin, sequenced in a study of blood T cell repertoires in COVID-19. The protocol was immunoSEQ multiplex PCR, while the TCRdb copy is restricted to in-frame clones and leaves out a portion. Here the sample spans some 140,000 clones, less than 95% being singletons. The sample consisted of peripheral blood. These receptors all come from a man in his fifties or sixties with acute or convalescent COVID-19.

This clone was detected only a few times. This rearrangement joins TRBV6-1 to TRBJ1-5, with no clear D. V gave up 3 bases and J gave up 7 bases, with 10 bases separating them. The length of the CDR3 is 13 residues. The germline V gene encodes CDR1 MNHNS and CDR2 SASEGT. In DNA, the CDR3 is TGTGCCAGCAGTGAGATCCTCGGGCAGCCCCAGCATTTT. Residues: CASSEILGQPQHF.

V and J are TRBV9 and TRBJ2-4, with 11 bases aligning to TRBD2. CDR1 and CDR2 (germline): SGDLS, YYNGEE. The V and J ends lost 0 bases and 0 bases, in that order; junction bases with no gene match: 2. The CDR3 length is 17 residues. CDR3 sequence: CASSVGLAGGAKNIQYF. CDR3 nucleotide sequence: TGTGCCAGCAGCGTAGGGCTAGCGGGGGGAGCCAAAAACATTCAGTACTTC.

The chain recombines TRBV19 with TRBJ1-6; D is unclear. Trimming cost V 5 bases and J 6 bases, with 14 bases left between them. Looked up from germline, CDR1 is LNHDA and CDR2 is SQIVND (reference sequence). This CDR3 has 15 amino acids. The CDR3 loop reads CASSLGIGGNSPLHF. CDR3 nucleotide sequence: TGTGCCAGTAGTCTCGGGATCGGCGGTAATTCACCCCTCCACTTT.

The chain is built from TRBV28 and TRBJ1-2, with 9 bases that match TRBD1. Germline trimming cut 5 bases from V and 5 bases from J; bases unmatched to any gene: 9. From germline, CDR1 is MDHEN and CDR2 SYDVKM. This CDR3 comprises 15 residues. Written as DNA, the CDR3 is TGTGCCAGCAGTCCATATACCGGGACAGGGTATGGCTACACCTTC. As protein: CASSPYTGTGYGYTF.

The rearrangement joins TRBV28 to TRBJ2-1; perhaps TRBD2 as D (6 bases). CDR3 size: 15 residues. Germline V gene data show CDR1 as MDHEN and CDR2 as SYDVKM. Trimming took off 5 bases at V and 0 bases at J, with 11 bases between the two ends. The CDR3, as DNA: TGTGCCAGCAGTCCCCGCGGGGTCTCCTACAATGAGCAGTTCTTC. Translation gives CASSPRGVSYNEQFF.

This chain connects TRBV5-1 to TRBJ2-1, with D unclear. This CDR3 has 15 amino acids. The germline gives CDR1 SGHRS, CDR2 YFSETQ. V was pared by 0 bases and J by 1 base, with 8 bases between. The CDR3, as DNA: TGCGCCAGCAGCTTGGGCGGAATATCCTACAATGAGCAGTTCTTC. It yields the protein CASSLGGISYNEQFF.

The chain is built from TRBV5-4 and TRBJ2-3; 8 bases line up with TRBD2. Germline loops: CDR1 SGHNT, CDR2 YYREEE (reference sequence). V shed 3 bases and J 0 bases; nucleotides not matched to a gene: 9. The CDR3 length is 17 residues. The DNA for the CDR3 is TGTGCCAGCAGCTGGAAGGCTAGCGGGTCTAGCACAGATACGCAGTATTTT. As protein: CASSWKASGSSTDTQYF.

J is TRBJ1-1 and V is TRBV19, with TRBD1 matching 9 bases. The CDR3 extends over 13 amino acids. From germline, CDR1 is LNHDA and CDR2 SQIVND (reference sequence). The V and J ends lost 5 bases and 7 bases, in that order; junction bases with no gene match: 5. The chain's CDR3 is CASSPTGGVEAFF. CDR3 coding DNA: TGTGCCAGTAGTCCCACAGGGGGCGTTGAAGCTTTCTTT.

This clone has a handful of counts. The chain links TRBV7-8 to TRBJ1-2; 8 bases line up with TRBD1. Trimming took 7 bases from V and 8 from J; bases not matched to a gene: 9. Germline V gene data show CDR1 as SGHVS and CDR2 as FQNEAQ. The CDR3 sequence is 13 residues long. CDR3 sequence: CASTSWTGQGYTF. CDR3 bases: TGTGCCAGCACCTCTTGGACAGGGCAGGGCTACACCTTC.

The J gene is TRBJ1-2, the V gene TRBV3-1 (or the pseudogene TRBV3-2); 9 bases map to TRBD1. Germline V gives CDR1 LGHDT, CDR2 YNNKEL (reference sequence). CDR3 size: 15 residues. J was trimmed by 8 bases and V by 1 base; bases with no gene match: 8. CDR3 sequence (DNA): TGTGCCAGCAGCCAAGTGGACAGGGGAGGTTCAGGCTACACCTTC. Protein product: CASSQVDRGGSGYTF.

V and J are TRBV18 and TRBJ2-2, with 8 positions matching TRBD1. The CDR3 totals 17 residues. Germline V gives CDR1 KGHSH, CDR2 LQKENI. The junction had 6 bases not matched to a gene; V was cut back by 1 base and J by 2 bases. CDR3 region: CASSPLRDRPNTGELFF. The DNA of the CDR3 is TGTGCCAGCTCACCACTCCGGGACAGGCCTAACACCGGGGAGCTGTTTTTT.

The V call is TRBV12-3 or TRBV12-4, the J call TRBJ2-7, with 8 bases identical to TRBD1. The CDR3 covers 12 residues. V dropped 6 bases and J dropped 4; count of bases not matched to a gene: 2. The CDR3 region is CASSRQGYEQYV. The CDR3 nucleotides are TGTGCCAGCAGCAGACAGGGGTACGAGCAGTACGTC.